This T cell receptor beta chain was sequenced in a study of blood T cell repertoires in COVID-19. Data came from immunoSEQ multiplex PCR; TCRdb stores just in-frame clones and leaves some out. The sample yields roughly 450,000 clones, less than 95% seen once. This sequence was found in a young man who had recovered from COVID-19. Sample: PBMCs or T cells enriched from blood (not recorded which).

The CDR3: CASLRGGQETQYF. The CDR3 DNA follows: TGTGCCAGCTTAAGAGGCGGGCAGGAGACCCAGTACTTC. The gene calls are TRBV5-6 and TRBJ2-5; a weak D match, TRBD2 (5 bases). Trimming removed 7 bases from V and 5 bases from J, with 15 bases in between. CDR1 is SGHDT and CDR2 is YYEEEE in the germline V gene. The CDR3 sequence is 13 residues long.